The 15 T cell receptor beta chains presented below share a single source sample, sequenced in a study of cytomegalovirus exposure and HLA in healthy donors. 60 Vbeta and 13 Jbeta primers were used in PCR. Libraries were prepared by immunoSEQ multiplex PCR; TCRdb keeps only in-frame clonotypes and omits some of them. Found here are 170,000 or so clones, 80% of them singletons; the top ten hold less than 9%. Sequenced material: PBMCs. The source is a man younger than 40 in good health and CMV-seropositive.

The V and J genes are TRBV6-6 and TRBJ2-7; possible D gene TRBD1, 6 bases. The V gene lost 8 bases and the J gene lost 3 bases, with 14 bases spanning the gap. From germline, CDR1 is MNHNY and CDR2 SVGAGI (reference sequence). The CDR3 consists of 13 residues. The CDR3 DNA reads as TGTGCCAGCGAGAGGACAGATAGCTACGAGCAGTACTTC. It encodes CASERTDSYEQYF.

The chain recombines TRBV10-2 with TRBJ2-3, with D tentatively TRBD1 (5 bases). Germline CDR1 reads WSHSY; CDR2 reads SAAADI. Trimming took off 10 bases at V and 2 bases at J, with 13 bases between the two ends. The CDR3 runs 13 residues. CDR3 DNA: TGCGCCATCGTGGACACCTTCACAGATACGCAGTATTTT. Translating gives CAIVDTFTDTQYF.

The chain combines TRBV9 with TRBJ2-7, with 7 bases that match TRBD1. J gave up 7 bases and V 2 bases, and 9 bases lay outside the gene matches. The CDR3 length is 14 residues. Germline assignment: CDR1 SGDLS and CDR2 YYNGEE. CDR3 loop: CASSVSTLRGEQYF. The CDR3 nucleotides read TGTGCCAGCAGCGTTTCGACCCTCAGGGGGGAGCAGTACTTC.

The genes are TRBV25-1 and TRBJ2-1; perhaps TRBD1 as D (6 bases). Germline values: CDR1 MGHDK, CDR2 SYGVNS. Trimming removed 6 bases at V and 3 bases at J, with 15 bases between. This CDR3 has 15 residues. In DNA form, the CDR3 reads TGTGCCAGCAGCCAGACAGGCCCCCTCTACAATGAGCAGTTCTTC. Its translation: CASSQTGPLYNEQFF.

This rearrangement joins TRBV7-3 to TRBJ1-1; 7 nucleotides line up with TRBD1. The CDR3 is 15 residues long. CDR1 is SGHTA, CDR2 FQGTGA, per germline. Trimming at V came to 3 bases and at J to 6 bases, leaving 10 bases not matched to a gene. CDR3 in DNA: TGTGCCAGCAGCTTTGAAGGGGGCGCGGGCGCTGAAGCTTTCTTT. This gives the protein CASSFEGGAGAEAFF.

In DNA form, the CDR3 reads TGCGCCAGCAGTGATTCCGCAGGGGACACTGAAGCTTTCTTT. Protein sequence: CASSDSAGDTEAFF. This chain uses TRBV10-1 with TRBJ1-1; a weak D match, TRBD1 (6 bases). The CDR3 loop spans 14 amino acids. The germline V gene encodes CDR1 WNHNN and CDR2 SYGVQD (reference sequence). With 3 bases removed from V and 3 bases from J, the gap between germline ends came to 11 bases.

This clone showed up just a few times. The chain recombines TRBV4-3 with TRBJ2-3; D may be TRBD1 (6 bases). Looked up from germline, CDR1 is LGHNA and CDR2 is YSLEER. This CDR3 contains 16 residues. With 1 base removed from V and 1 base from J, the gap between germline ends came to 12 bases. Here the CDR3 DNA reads TGCGCCAGCAGCCAAGGGGACACCCACCGCACAGATACGCAGTATTTT. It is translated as CASSQGDTHRTDTQYF.

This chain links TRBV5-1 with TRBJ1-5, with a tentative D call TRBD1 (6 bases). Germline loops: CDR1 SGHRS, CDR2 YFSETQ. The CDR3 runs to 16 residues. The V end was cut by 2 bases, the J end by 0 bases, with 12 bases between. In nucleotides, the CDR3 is TGCGCCAGCAGCTTTGGGACACCTGATAGCAATCAGCCCCAGCATTTT. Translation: CASSFGTPDSNQPQHF.

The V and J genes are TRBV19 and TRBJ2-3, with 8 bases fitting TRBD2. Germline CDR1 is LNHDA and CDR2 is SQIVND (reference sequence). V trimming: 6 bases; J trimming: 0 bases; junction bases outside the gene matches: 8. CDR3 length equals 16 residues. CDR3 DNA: TGTGCCAGTAGAGAGACTAGCGACTCAAGCACAGATACGCAGTATTTT. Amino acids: CASRETSDSSTDTQYF. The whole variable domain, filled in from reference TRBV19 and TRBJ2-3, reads DGGITQSPKYLFRKEGQNVTLSCEQNLNHDAMYWYRQDPGQGLRLIYYSQIVNDFQKGDIAEGYSVSREKKESFPLTVTSAQKNPTAFYLCASRETSDSSTDTQYFGPGTRLTVL.

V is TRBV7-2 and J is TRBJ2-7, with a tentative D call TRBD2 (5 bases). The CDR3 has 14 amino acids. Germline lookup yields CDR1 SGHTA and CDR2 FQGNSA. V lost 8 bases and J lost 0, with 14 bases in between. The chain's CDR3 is CASLPGVRSYEQYF. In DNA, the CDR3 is TGTGCCAGCCTCCCCGGGGTCCGCTCCTACGAGCAGTACTTC.

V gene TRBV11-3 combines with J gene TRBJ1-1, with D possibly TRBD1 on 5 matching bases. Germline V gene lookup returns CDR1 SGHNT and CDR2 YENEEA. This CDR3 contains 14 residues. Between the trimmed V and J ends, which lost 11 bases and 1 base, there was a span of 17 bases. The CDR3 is CAGTDSYRNTEAFF. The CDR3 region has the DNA TGTGCCGGCACCGACAGCTATCGGAACACTGAAGCTTTCTTT.

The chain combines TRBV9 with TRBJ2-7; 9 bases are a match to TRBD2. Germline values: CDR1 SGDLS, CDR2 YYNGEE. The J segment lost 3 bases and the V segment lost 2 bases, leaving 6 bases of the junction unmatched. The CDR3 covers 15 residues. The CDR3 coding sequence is TGTGCCAGCAGCGTTTCAAGCGGGGGGAACTACGAGCAGTACTTC. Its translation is CASSVSSGGNYEQYF.

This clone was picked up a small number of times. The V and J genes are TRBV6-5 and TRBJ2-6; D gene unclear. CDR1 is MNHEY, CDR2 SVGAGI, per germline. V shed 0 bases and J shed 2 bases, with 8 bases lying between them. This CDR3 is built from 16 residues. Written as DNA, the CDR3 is TGTGCCAGCAGTTACTCGGCGGCAACTGGGGCCAACGTCCTGACTTTC. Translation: CASSYSAATGANVLTF.

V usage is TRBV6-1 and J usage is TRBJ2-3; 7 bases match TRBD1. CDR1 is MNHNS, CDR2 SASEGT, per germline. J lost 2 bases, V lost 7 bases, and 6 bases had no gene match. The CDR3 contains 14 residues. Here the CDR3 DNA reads TGTGCCAGCACTAGGGACAGACACACAGATACGCAGTATTTT. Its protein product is CASTRDRHTDTQYF.

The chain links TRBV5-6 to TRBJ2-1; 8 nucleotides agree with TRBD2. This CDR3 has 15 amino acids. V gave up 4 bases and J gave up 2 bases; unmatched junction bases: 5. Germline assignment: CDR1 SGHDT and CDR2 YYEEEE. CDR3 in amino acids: CASSRPGLAYNEQFF. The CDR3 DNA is TGTGCCAGCAGCCGCCCGGGACTAGCCTACAATGAGCAGTTCTTC.